This T cell receptor beta chain was sequenced in a study of cytomegalovirus exposure and HLA in healthy donors. Study-wide background: An earlier analysis found fewer than 120 million unique TCR beta sequences from around 180 million T cells.

Germline V gives CDR1 SEHNR, CDR2 FQNEAQ (reference sequence). This CDR3 region has 13 residues. V shed 9 bases and J 5 bases; nucleotides not matched to a gene: 9. 60 Vbeta and 13 Jbeta primers were used in PCR. The data were produced by immunoSEQ multiplex PCR, yet TCRdb's version contains in-frame clones alone and is incomplete. This table has around 150,000 clones, roughly 85% appearing once. Study results and caveats: When analyzed later, a missense DCLRE1C variant was found to be linked to TCR beta V- and J-gene trimming.

Concerning this clone itself: Its antigen remains unidentified.

The receptor's source is a man between 18 and 29 years old in good health and CMV-seropositive. The sample comprised PBMCs. This chain connects TRBV7-9 to TRBJ1-2; 7 bases map to TRBD1. The CDR3 nucleotides read TGTGCCAGTGAGACAGGGAAGAGGTATGGCTACACCTTC. Its protein is CASETGKRYGYTF.